The 31 T cell receptor beta chains given below trace back to one sample, sequenced in a study of neoadjuvant anti-PD-1 for oral cavity cancer. The assay was immunoSEQ multiplex PCR, and TCRdb's table has in-frame clones only and misses some. Among 7,000 or so clones listed, around two thirds were seen once. The material sequenced was PBMCs, taken before nivolumab (anti-PD-1) treatment. Receptors were obtained from a person aged 35-80 years with oral cavity squamous cell carcinoma.

This clone has a handful of counts. This chain uses TRBV5-6 with TRBJ1-2; 9 bases are a match to TRBD1. Germline V gives CDR1 SGHDT, CDR2 YYEEEE. With 0 bases clipped from V and 6 bases from J, the junction kept 3 bases outside the gene matches. This CDR3 is 14 amino acids long. In DNA form, the CDR3 reads TGTGCCAGCAGCTTGGGCCGGACAGGGGATGGCTACACCTTC. This translates into CASSLGRTGDGYTF. The whole variable domain, filled in from reference TRBV5-6 and TRBJ1-2, reads DAGVTQSPTHLIKTRGQQVTLRCSPKSGHDTVSWYQQALGQGPQFIFQYYEEEERQRGNFPDRFSGHQFPNYSSELNVNALLLGDSALYLCASSLGRTGDGYTFGSGTRLTVV.

This clone was counted only a few times. The genes are TRBV7-9 and TRBJ1-3; D is perhaps TRBD1 (5 bases). CDR1 is SEHNR and CDR2 is FQNEAQ in the germline V gene (reference sequence). This CDR3 region has 15 residues. Trimming stripped 5 bases from V and 0 bases from J, with 11 bases between. CDR3 nucleotides: TGTGCCAGCAGCGACCAGACAGCCTCTGGAAACACCATATATTTT. This encodes CASSDQTASGNTIYF. Based on the CDR3 plus reference TRBV7-9 and TRBJ1-3, the full variable domain is DTGVSQNPRHKITKRGQNVTFRCDPISEHNRLYWYRQTLGQGPEFLTYFQNEAQLEKSRLLSDRFSAERPKGSFSTLEIQRTEQGDSAMYLCASSDQTASGNTIYFGEGSWLTVV.

The genes are TRBV28 and TRBJ2-7; 12 bases are a match to TRBD2. Germline-derived CDR1 and CDR2 are MDHEN and SYDVKM. This CDR3 spans 16 amino acids. V was clipped by 0 bases and J by 3 bases; unmatched bases: 3. This chain's CDR3 is CASSLWRLAGDYEQYF. The CDR3 region has the DNA TGTGCCAGCAGTTTATGGCGACTAGCGGGGGACTACGAGCAGTACTTC. Complete variable domain (other parts from reference TRBV28 and TRBJ2-7): DVKVTQSSRYLVKRTGEKVFLECVQDMDHENMFWYRQDPGLGLRLIYFSYDVKMKEKGDIPEGYSVSREKKERFSLILESASTNQTSMYLCASSLWRLAGDYEQYFGPGTRLTVT.

This clone was seen only a few times. The genes are TRBV5-1 and TRBJ2-7; D is tentatively TRBD1 or TRBD2 (5 bases each). CDR1 and CDR2 from the germline V gene are SGHRS and YFSETQ. The V end was cut by 4 bases, the J end by 0 bases, with 14 bases between. The CDR3 runs 15 residues. The CDR3 DNA reads as TGCGCCAGCAGCGCAGGGACGACTCGCTCCTACGAGCAGTACTTC. Translating it yields CASSAGTTRSYEQYF.

The chain has TRBV2 and TRBJ2-1; 9 positions match TRBD2. The CDR3 contains 15 residues. CDR1 and CDR2 (germline): SNHLY, FYNNEI. Unmatched junction bases numbered 6, after V lost 5 bases and J lost 4 bases. The CDR3 loop reads CASSRGGAGYNEQFF. The DNA of the CDR3 is TGTGCCAGCAGTCGCGGGGGGGCCGGATACAATGAGCAGTTCTTC.

The chain carries TRBV19 and TRBJ1-5; no firm D call. The V end was cut by 4 bases, the J end by 2 bases, with 12 bases between. Germline V gene sequence: CDR1 LNHDA, CDR2 SQIVND (reference sequence). The CDR3 sequence is 15 residues long. The CDR3 nucleotides are TGTGCCAGTAGTACCACCCTTAGAGGCAATCAGCCCCAGCATTTT. Protein sequence: CASSTTLRGNQPQHF.

The rearrangement joins TRBV6-1 to TRBJ1-2; D not resolved. CDR1 and CDR2 (germline): MNHNS, SASEGT. The CDR3 spans 14 residues. Trimming stripped 0 bases from V and 8 bases from J, with 13 bases between. This CDR3 is CASSEAEGVGGYTF. In DNA form, the CDR3 reads TGTGCCAGCAGTGAAGCCGAGGGAGTAGGGGGCTACACCTTC.

This clone has just a few counts. The chain combines TRBV5-4 with TRBJ1-3; D unresolved. V was clipped by 4 bases and J by 0 bases, with 14 bases between them. The CDR3 sequence is 16 residues long. The germline V gene encodes CDR1 SGHNT and CDR2 YYREEE (reference sequence). CDR3 sequence reads: CASSPDLGVSGNTIYF. The CDR3 DNA reads TGTGCCAGCAGCCCGGATTTGGGCGTCTCTGGAAACACCATATATTTT.

The rearrangement uses TRBV5-6 and TRBJ1-2, with D maybe TRBD1 (6 bases). Germline V gene data show CDR1 as SGHDT and CDR2 as YYEEEE. Trimming pared 5 bases from V and 1 base from J, leaving 15 bases between. There are 15 residues in the CDR3. The CDR3 sequence is CASRSRDKNNYGYTF. CDR3 DNA sequence: TGTGCCAGCAGAAGCCGGGACAAGAATAACTATGGCTACACCTTC.

The chain couples TRBV18 to TRBJ2-2; D possibly corresponds to TRBD1 (5 bases). CDR1 and CDR2 from the germline V gene are KGHSH and LQKENI. Trimming removed 4 bases from V and 0 bases from J, with 12 bases in between. The CDR3 sequence is 16 residues long. DNA for the CDR3: TGTGCCAGCTCACGTAGGGGCAACGCGAACACCGGGGAGCTGTTTTTT. Translated: CASSRRGNANTGELFF.

The rearrangement joins TRBV13 to TRBJ2-3; 15 bases align to TRBD2. This CDR3 has 18 amino acids. Germline V gene data show CDR1 as PRHDT and CDR2 as FYEKMQ (reference sequence). With V trimmed by 5 bases and J by 1 base, 7 bases remained unmatched. Here the CDR3 DNA reads TGTGCCAGCAGCCCCGGACTAGCGGGGGGGTATCGCACAGATACGCAGTATTTT. The encoded protein is CASSPGLAGGYRTDTQYF.

The chain links TRBV6-5 to TRBJ2-3; TRBD2 might be the D (5 bases). Germline CDR1 reads MNHEY; CDR2 reads SVGAGI. V was cut by 10 bases and J by 6 bases, with 20 bases left in between. The CDR3 loop spans 14 amino acids. CDR3: CATAAGPTEDTQYF. CDR3 DNA sequence: TGTGCCACCGCGGCGGGCCCCACGGAGGATACGCAGTATTTT.

The chain combines TRBV7-9 with TRBJ2-4, with TRBD1 identical over 7 bases. The CDR3 consists of 13 residues. The V gene end was trimmed by 1 base and the J gene end by 15 bases; junction bases not matched to a gene: 9. Germline CDR1 is SEHNR and CDR2 is FQNEAQ (reference sequence). The chain's CDR3 is CASSLEGATSPYF. Written as DNA, the CDR3 is TGTGCCAGCAGCTTAGAGGGGGCTACATCCCCGTACTTC.

The sample holds a few counts of this clone. The rearrangement uses TRBV11-2 and TRBJ2-7, with D perhaps assigned TRBD1 or TRBD2 (6 bases each). Trimming removed 1 base from V and 7 bases from J, with 17 bases in between. This CDR3 region has 15 residues. Germline V gene sequence: CDR1 SGHAT, CDR2 FQNNGV. The CDR3 reads CASSLVRGLDQEQYF. CDR3 sequence (DNA): TGTGCCAGCAGCTTAGTCCGGGGGCTTGACCAGGAGCAGTACTTC.

This clone was observed a single time. The chain employs TRBV7-9 and TRBJ2-5, with TRBD1 matching over 8 bases. The CDR3 loop spans 15 amino acids. With 5 bases clipped from V and 2 bases from J, the junction kept 7 bases outside the gene matches. Germline V gene lookup returns CDR1 SEHNR and CDR2 FQNEAQ (reference sequence). CDR3: CASSRRQGRQETQYF. In DNA form, the CDR3 reads TGTGCCAGCAGCCGCCGACAGGGGAGGCAAGAGACCCAGTACTTC.

The V gene is TRBV10-3, the J gene TRBJ1-1, with D hard to call. Germline CDR1 is ENHRY and CDR2 is SYGVKD. Trimming shortened V by 6 bases and J by 1 base, and 9 bases separated the two germline ends. This CDR3 is built from 13 residues. The CDR3 protein is CAIRPTGNTEAFF. In DNA form, the CDR3 reads TGTGCCATCAGGCCGACCGGGAACACTGAAGCTTTCTTT.

This chain links TRBV6-5 with TRBJ2-7, with 10 bases fitting TRBD2. Germline V CDR1 and CDR2: MNHEY, SVGAGI. Unmatched junction bases numbered 7, after V lost 6 bases and J lost 2 bases. The CDR3 totals 15 residues. CDR3 sequence: CASSKGLATAYEQYF. The CDR3 region has the DNA TGTGCCAGCAGCAAGGGACTAGCGACTGCCTACGAGCAGTACTTC.

The chain recombines TRBV18 with TRBJ2-5; weak D call: TRBD1 (6 bases). Germline CDR1 reads KGHSH; CDR2 reads LQKENI. This CDR3 contains 15 residues. V shed 4 bases and J shed 1 base, with 13 bases lying between them. CDR3 nucleotides: TGTGCCAGCTCACAAACTCGGACAGTCCAAGAGACCCAGTACTTC. Translation gives CASSQTRTVQETQYF.

The chain combines TRBV28 with TRBJ2-5, with TRBD1 matching over 7 bases. J lost 2 bases, V lost 6 bases, and 9 bases had no gene match. CDR3 length: 15 residues. From germline, CDR1 is MDHEN and CDR2 SYDVKM. The CDR3, as DNA: TGTGCCAGCAGAACACACAGGGGCGCTCAAGAGACCCAGTACTTC. Encoded protein: CASRTHRGAQETQYF.

V is TRBV4-1 and J is TRBJ2-3; D ambiguous. CDR1 is MGHRA, CDR2 YSYEKL, per germline. This CDR3 contains 17 residues. The germline V and J ends were trimmed by 0 bases and 6 bases, with 19 bases remaining between them. CDR3 sequence: CASSQELTRSLSDTQYF. The CDR3 DNA follows: TGCGCCAGCAGCCAAGAGTTGACAAGGTCGCTCTCGGATACGCAGTATTTT.

The rearrangement joins TRBV30 to TRBJ2-3; TRBD2 matches at 8 bases. Germline lookup yields CDR1 GTSNPN and CDR2 SVGIG (reference sequence). Unmatched junction bases numbered 11, after V lost 0 bases and J lost 3 bases. The CDR3 length is 17 residues. CDR3: CAWSVPRGVLWTDTQYF. In nucleotides, the CDR3 is TGTGCCTGGAGTGTCCCGCGGGGGGTCCTCTGGACAGATACGCAGTATTTT. Supplemented by reference TRBV30 and TRBJ2-3, the full variable domain reads SQTIHQWPATLVQPVGSPLSLECTVEGTSNPNLYWYRQAAGRGLQLLFYSVGIGQISSEVPQNLSASRPQDRQFILSSKKLLLSDSGFYLCAWSVPRGVLWTDTQYFGPGTRLTVL.

The chain has TRBV27 and TRBJ1-5; D possibly corresponds to TRBD1 (5 bases). V lost 6 bases, J lost 2 bases, and 8 bases lay in between. Germline loops: CDR1 MNHEY, CDR2 SMNVEV (reference sequence). The CDR3 has 13 residues. CDR3 sequence: CASSWDRNQPQHF. CDR3 DNA: TGTGCCAGCAGCTGGGACCGCAATCAGCCCCAGCATTTT.

The V and J genes are TRBV11-3 and TRBJ2-1; TRBD1 is a possible D gene (5 bases). V gave up 3 bases and J gave up 8 bases, with 11 bases separating them. Per germline, CDR1 SGHNT and CDR2 YENEEA. The length of the CDR3 is 13 residues. The CDR3 loop reads CASSFFGAHEQFF. The CDR3 DNA reads as TGTGCCAGCAGCTTTTTTGGGGCTCATGAGCAGTTCTTC. Full variable domain (missing parts from reference TRBV11-3 and TRBJ2-1): EAGVVQSPRYKIIEKKQPVAFWCNPISGHNTLYWYLQNLGQGPELLIRYENEEAVDDSQLPKDRFSAERLKGVDSTLKIQPAELGDSAVYLCASSFFGAHEQFFGPGTRLTVL.

This clone occurred a few times. The chain uses TRBV28 and TRBJ2-7; 7 nucleotides match TRBD1. Germline trimming cut 2 bases from V and 7 bases from J; bases unmatched to any gene: 8. Germline CDR1 is MDHEN and CDR2 is SYDVKM. The CDR3 runs to 14 residues. The CDR3 region has the DNA TGTGCCAGCAGTTTAAGGACAGGAGAAGTGGAGCAGTACTTC. Translation gives CASSLRTGEVEQYF.

J is TRBJ1-2 and V is TRBV19; D is ambiguous. The CDR3 runs to 15 residues. Germline CDR1 reads LNHDA; CDR2 reads SQIVND (reference sequence). Trimming shortened V by 5 bases and J by 0 bases, and 13 bases separated the two germline ends. The CDR3 sequence: CASSATATTNYGYTF. CDR3 nucleotides: TGTGCCAGTAGTGCAACAGCTACAACTAACTATGGCTACACCTTC.

The CDR3 DNA is TGTGCCAGCAGCTTGGAAAGGGTTTCCAATGGCTACACCTTC. Its translation is CASSLERVSNGYTF. V gene TRBV5-8 combines with J gene TRBJ1-2; D remains unclear. The V end was cut by 0 bases, the J end by 6 bases, with 12 bases between. CDR1 SGHTS and CDR2 YDEGEE come from the germline V gene. The CDR3 runs to 14 residues.

This chain uses TRBV5-1 with TRBJ2-5; no clear D gene. Germline V CDR1 and CDR2: SGHRS, YFSETQ. V gave up 1 base and J gave up 2 bases, with 6 bases separating them. The CDR3 consists of 13 residues. Here the CDR3 reads CASSLFDQETQYF. In DNA, the CDR3 is TGCGCCAGCAGCTTGTTTGATCAAGAGACCCAGTACTTC.

CDR3 sequence (DNA): TGTGCCAGTAGGACGGATTCCTACAGGAGTTCGGAAGCTTTCTTT. Translated, it gives CASRTDSYRSSEAFF. The V gene is TRBV19, the J gene TRBJ1-1; tentatively, D is TRBD1 (5 bases). Germline CDR1 and CDR2: LNHDA and SQIVND (reference sequence). With 6 bases removed from V and 8 bases from J, the gap between germline ends came to 22 bases. This CDR3 has 15 amino acids. Based on the CDR3 plus reference TRBV19 and TRBJ1-1, the full variable domain is DGGITQSPKYLFRKEGQNVTLSCEQNLNHDAMYWYRQDPGQGLRLIYYSQIVNDFQKGDIAEGYSVSREKKESFPLTVTSAQKNPTAFYLCASRTDSYRSSEAFFGQGTRLTVV.

The chain recombines TRBV5-4 with TRBJ1-5, with D perhaps matching TRBD1 (5 bases). V lost 2 bases, J lost 0 bases, and 15 bases lay in between. CDR3 length: 17 residues. In germline, CDR1 is SGHNT, CDR2 YYREEE (reference sequence). CDR3 sequence: CASSFPVGVYSNQPQHF. The DNA for the CDR3 is TGTGCCAGCAGCTTCCCCGTAGGGGTTTATAGCAATCAGCCCCAGCATTTT.

This clone has only a few counts. V and J are TRBV11-2 and TRBJ2-7; no firm D call. From germline, CDR1 is SGHAT and CDR2 FQNNGV. CDR3 size: 15 residues. Trimming shortened V by 0 bases and J by 5 bases, and 14 bases separated the two germline ends. CDR3 in DNA: TGTGCCAGCAGCTTAGACGGATCCAAACTGAACGAGCAGTACTTC. Residues: CASSLDGSKLNEQYF.

CDR3 loop: CASSQWDRPNYGYTF. CDR3 nucleotides: TGTGCCAGCAGCCAATGGGACAGACCGAACTATGGCTACACCTTC. The V and J genes are TRBV5-6 and TRBJ1-2; 7 bases line up with TRBD1. The CDR3 is made up of 15 amino acids. Germline CDR1 SGHDT, CDR2 YYEEEE. The V gene end was trimmed by 4 bases and the J gene end by 2 bases; junction bases not matched to a gene: 8.